This is a list of T cell receptor beta chains from one sample in a study of tumor T cells in aggressive B-cell lymphoma. Data came from immunoSEQ multiplex PCR; TCRdb stores just in-frame clones and leaves some out. The table lists just over 1,500 clones, around 93% of them singletons, with around 3.2% in the top ten. The sequencing input was tumor tissue. These receptors were obtained from an adult with diffuse large B cell lymphoma. The CDR3 runs from the conserved cysteine through the conserved F or W. A D gene is named only where the DNA matches it firmly. Where a row states a size, it is once, few, many or the class of an expanded clone; other rows omit it.

CDR3 DNA: TGTGCCAGCTCACCAAAGGGACTGAATGAAAAACTGTTTTTT
CDR3 protein: CASSPKGLNEKLFF
D gene: .
clone size: once
J gene: TRBJ1-4
V gene: TRBV18

CDR3 DNA: TGCAGTGCTAGAACTACCGGGATTTTCTTT
CDR3 protein: CSARTTGIFF
D gene: .
clone size: .
J gene: TRBJ1-1
V gene: TRBV20-1

CDR3 DNA: TGTGCCAGCAGCCCCATGAAGGACAGGGTCGACGGCTACACCTTC
CDR3 protein: CASSPMKDRVDGYTF
D gene: TRBD1
clone size: .
J gene: TRBJ1-2
V gene: TRBV9

CDR3 DNA: TGTGCCAGCAGCTTGGGACTGCAAGAGACCCAGTACTTC
CDR3 protein: CASSLGLQETQYF
D gene: .
clone size: .
J gene: TRBJ2-5
V gene: TRBV11-3

CDR3 DNA: TGTGCCAGCAGTCCGGGACTAGGAGGAGATACGCAGTATTTT
CDR3 protein: CASSPGLGGDTQYF
D gene: TRBD2
clone size: .
J gene: TRBJ2-3
V gene: TRBV5-4

CDR3 DNA: TGTGCCAGCAGCTTCCTAGAGGAGACCCAGTACTTC
CDR3 protein: CASSFLEETQYF
D gene: .
clone size: .
J gene: TRBJ2-5
V gene: TRBV5-6

CDR3 DNA: TGTGCCAGCACCGCAGGGGTCGGCACCGGGGAGCTGTTTTTT
CDR3 protein: CASTAGVGTGELFF
D gene: .
clone size: .
J gene: TRBJ2-2
V gene: TRBV7-3

CDR3 DNA: TGTGCCAGCAGCCCAGGACAGGAGGGGCTAGGCTACACCTTC
CDR3 protein: CASSPGQEGLGYTF
D gene: TRBD1
clone size: .
J gene: TRBJ1-2
V gene: TRBV7-6

CDR3 DNA: TGCGCCAGCAGCCAAGGGAGGGGGCCGGCAGATACGCAGTATTTT
CDR3 protein: CASSQGRGPADTQYF
D gene: .
clone size: .
J gene: TRBJ2-3
V gene: TRBV4-3

CDR3 DNA: TGTGCCAGCAGCTTTACCGGGACAGGGGTCCCCGGGGAGCTGTTTTTT
CDR3 protein: CASSFTGTGVPGELFF
D gene: TRBD1
clone size: .
J gene: TRBJ2-2
V gene: TRBV7-3

CDR3 DNA: TGCAGCGTTGCTAAAGGGACAGGGATTAACGAGCAGTACTTC
CDR3 protein: CSVAKGTGINEQYF
D gene: TRBD1
clone size: .
J gene: TRBJ2-7
V gene: TRBV29-1

CDR3 DNA: TGCGCCAGCAGCGAATTATTCAGGGCTGAAAAACTGTTTTTT
CDR3 protein: CASSELFRAEKLFF
D gene: .
clone size: .
J gene: TRBJ1-4
V gene: TRBV4-1

CDR3 DNA: TGTGCCAGCAGCAGGGATCTCCAAGATACGCAGTATTTT
CDR3 protein: CASSRDLQDTQYF
D gene: .
clone size: .
J gene: TRBJ2-3
V gene: TRBV2

CDR3 DNA: TGCGCCAGCAGCCGCGGATCAGGAGGGGTGAACACTGAAGCTTTCTTT
CDR3 protein: CASSRGSGGVNTEAFF
D gene: .
clone size: .
J gene: TRBJ1-1
V gene: TRBV5-1

CDR3 DNA: TGCGCCAGCAATACACTTGGACTGGCACGCTACGAGCAGTACTTC
CDR3 protein: CASNTLGLARYEQYF
D gene: .
clone size: .
J gene: TRBJ2-7
V gene: TRBV10-2

CDR3 DNA: TGTGCCTGGAGTGTAGTTAAGACAGGCGATTCACCCCTCCACTTT
CDR3 protein: CAWSVVKTGDSPLHF
D gene: .
clone size: .
J gene: TRBJ1-6
V gene: TRBV30

CDR3 DNA: TGTGCCAGCAGTTTCGGGGGTGCTGGGGGAAACACCATATATTTT
CDR3 protein: CASSFGGAGGNTIYF
D gene: .
clone size: .
J gene: TRBJ1-3
V gene: TRBV28

CDR3 DNA: TGTGCCAGCATCGGGGACAACTACGAGCAGTACTTC
CDR3 protein: CASIGDNYEQYF
D gene: .
clone size: .
J gene: TRBJ2-7
V gene: TRBV28

CDR3 DNA: TGTGCCACCAGCAAAGCGTCCTTCTCCGGGGGAACTGAAGCTTTCTTT
CDR3 protein: CATSKASFSGGTEAFF
D gene: .
clone size: .
J gene: TRBJ1-1
V gene: TRBV15

CDR3 DNA: TGTGCCAGCAGTTTAGTTCGGACAGCTAGCACAGATACGCAGTATTTT
CDR3 protein: CASSLVRTASTDTQYF
D gene: .
clone size: .
J gene: TRBJ2-3
V gene: TRBV28

CDR3 DNA: TGTGCCAGCAGTTCTTATGAAGGGGCGACCTACAATGAGCAGTTCTTC
CDR3 protein: CASSSYEGATYNEQFF
D gene: .
clone size: .
J gene: TRBJ2-1
V gene: TRBV28

CDR3 DNA: TGCGCCAGCAGCCTGTCTGGGACAGTCTCCTACACCTTC
CDR3 protein: CASSLSGTVSYTF
D gene: TRBD1
clone size: .
J gene: TRBJ1-2
V gene: TRBV5-1

CDR3 DNA: TGTGCCAGCAGCTTTTCAGGTACGAACAATCAGCCCCAGCATTTT
CDR3 protein: CASSFSGTNNQPQHF
D gene: .
clone size: .
J gene: TRBJ1-5
V gene: TRBV11-2

CDR3 DNA: TGTGCCAGCAGCCAAAGTACAAGGAGGGGCTACACCTTC
CDR3 protein: CASSQSTRRGYTF
D gene: .
clone size: .
J gene: TRBJ1-2
V gene: TRBV9

CDR3 DNA: TGTGCTAGCAGCCCAACAGGGGCCAGCACAGATACGCAGTATTTT
CDR3 protein: CASSPTGASTDTQYF
D gene: TRBD1
clone size: .
J gene: TRBJ2-3
V gene: TRBV7-7

CDR3 DNA: TGTGCCAGCAACACTCCCGGGAGGGATCGAACTGAAGCTTTCTTT
CDR3 protein: CASNTPGRDRTEAFF
D gene: .
clone size: .
J gene: TRBJ1-1
V gene: TRBV28

CDR3 DNA: TGTGCCTGGAGTACCGGGGAAGCTAATTCACCCCTCCACTTT
CDR3 protein: CAWSTGEANSPLHF
D gene: .
clone size: .
J gene: TRBJ1-6
V gene: TRBV30

CDR3 DNA: TGCGCCAGCAGCCAAGATTTGGGGGGAGCCATATATTTT
CDR3 protein: CASSQDLGGAIYF
D gene: .
clone size: .
J gene: TRBJ1-3
V gene: TRBV4-3

CDR3 DNA: TGTGCCAGCAGCCCCCCGGGACAGCAGTACACCTTC
CDR3 protein: CASSPPGQQYTF
D gene: TRBD1
clone size: .
J gene: TRBJ1-2
V gene: TRBV7-9

CDR3 DNA: TGTGCCAGCAGTCCCAGCGCGCGGAACTCCTACGAGCAGTACTTC
CDR3 protein: CASSPSARNSYEQYF
D gene: .
clone size: .
J gene: TRBJ2-7
V gene: TRBV6-5

CDR3 DNA: TGCGCCAGCAGCTTGGCGGCCGGGGGTCTAAATTCACCCCTCCACTTT
CDR3 protein: CASSLAAGGLNSPLHF
D gene: .
clone size: few
J gene: TRBJ1-6
V gene: TRBV5-1

CDR3 DNA: TGTGCCAGCAGCCCCAATTACCGGGCTAGCGGGGCCTACAATGAGCAGTTCTTC
CDR3 protein: CASSPNYRASGAYNEQFF
D gene: TRBD2
clone size: once
J gene: TRBJ2-1
V gene: TRBV4-2

CDR3 DNA: TGTGCCAGCAGTCACCTCTGGGGGGGGGCCTACAATGAGCAGTTCTTC
CDR3 protein: CASSHLWGGAYNEQFF
D gene: TRBD2
clone size: few
J gene: TRBJ2-1
V gene: TRBV6-6